The TCR beta chain under discussion was sequenced for a study of cytomegalovirus exposure and HLA in healthy donors. General observations from the study: In all likelihood, a cluster of highly shared sequence variants was a sequencing artifact. Across donors, sequencing depth was assumed by presence/absence analyses to be roughly uniform. A later analysis found TCR association rates differed by HLA locus, highest for DRB1 and lowest for HLA-C. The classifier reportedly diagnosed cytomegalovirus status with high specificity and sensitivity.

60 Vbeta and 13 Jbeta primers were used in PCR. Here immunoSEQ multiplex PCR was the method, and the copy in TCRdb shows in-frame clones only, minus some. Among about 200,000 clones listed, more than 75% were seen once. This clone was counted a single time. Antigen specificity is unknown. V lost 4 bases and J lost 0, with 13 bases in between. Germline V gives CDR1 SGDLS, CDR2 YYNGEE. The length of the CDR3 is 16 residues. The specimen sequenced was PBMCs. J is TRBJ2-2 and V is TRBV9; the D gene is possibly TRBD1 (6 bases). The sequence was collected from a woman aged 40 to 50 in good health and CMV-seronegative. The CDR3 region is CASSLLDRTNTGELFF. Written as DNA, the CDR3 is TGTGCCAGCAGCCTTCTCGACAGGACGAACACCGGGGAGCTGTTTTTT.